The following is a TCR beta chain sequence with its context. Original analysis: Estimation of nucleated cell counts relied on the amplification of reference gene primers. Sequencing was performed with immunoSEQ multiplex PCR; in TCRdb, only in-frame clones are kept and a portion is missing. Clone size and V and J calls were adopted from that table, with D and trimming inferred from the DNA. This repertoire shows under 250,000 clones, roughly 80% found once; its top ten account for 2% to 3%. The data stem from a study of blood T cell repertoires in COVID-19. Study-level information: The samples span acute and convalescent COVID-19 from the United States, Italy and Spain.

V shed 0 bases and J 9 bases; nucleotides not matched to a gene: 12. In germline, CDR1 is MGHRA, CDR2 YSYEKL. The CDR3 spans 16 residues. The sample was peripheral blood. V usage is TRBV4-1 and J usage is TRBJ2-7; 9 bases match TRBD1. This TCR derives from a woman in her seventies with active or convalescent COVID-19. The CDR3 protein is CASSQDPGTGRMAQYF. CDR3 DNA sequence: TGCGCCAGCAGCCAAGATCCCGGGACAGGGCGCATGGCGCAGTACTTC.